This T cell receptor beta chain was obtained from a study of blood T cell repertoires in COVID-19. Sequencing used immunoSEQ multiplex PCR; TCRdb keeps in-frame clones, though not all of them. The sample contains some 490,000 clones, around nine tenths of which appear only once. In this sample, this clone turned up once. The CDR3 runs to 14 residues. Trimming removed 2 bases from V and 4 bases from J, with 11 bases in between. Per the germline V gene, CDR1 is SNHLY and CDR2 is FYNNEI. The specimen sequenced was PBMCs or T cells enriched from blood (not recorded which). The sequence derives from a woman aged 55-69 years who had recovered from COVID-19. The V gene is TRBV2, the J gene TRBJ1-2, with D tentatively TRBD1 (5 bases). In DNA, the CDR3 is TGTGCCAGCAGTGAAAATAGCAGGGCCTATGGCTACACCTTC. This translates into CASSENSRAYGYTF.